This is a list of T cell receptor beta chains from one sample in a study of early T cells in non-severe SARS-CoV-2 infection. TCRdb reprocessed the 5' RACE reads via MiXCR and lists one record per CDR3 protein. The sample has 45,000 to 50,000 distinct CDR3 sequences, under 7% seen once. Sequences were derived from whole blood, sampled at baseline. The origin of the receptors is an adult who was a healthcare worker with PCR-confirmed SARS-CoV-2 infection or an uninfected control (not recorded which). Each CDR3 is given with its conserved first and last residue. A D gene is named only where the DNA matches it firmly. Expanded clones are given a class, and other clones once, few, many or no size at all.

>TRBV28|TRBJ1-1|many|-
CASIVGTPNTEAFF
TGTGCCAGCATCGTGGGGACACCTAACACTGAAGCTTTCTTT
>TRBV7-2|TRBJ2-3|-|-
CASSGYRDHTDTQYF
TGTGCCAGCAGCGGATACCGGGACCACACAGATACGCAGTATTTT
>TRBV20-1|TRBJ1-4|-|TRBD1
CSAIPGTGGEKLFF
TGCAGTGCTATCCCAGGGACAGGGGGCGAAAAACTGTTTTTT
>TRBV20-1|TRBJ1-1|-|-
CSARFQGPNTEAFF
TGCAGTGCTAGATTTCAGGGACCTAACACTGAAGCTTTCTTT
>TRBV27|TRBJ1-2|many|-
CASSLSPGAQGYTF
TGTGCCAGCAGTTTATCTCCCGGGGCGCAAGGCTACACCTTC
>TRBV20-1|TRBJ2-3|few|-
CSASARQTTDTQYF
TGCAGTGCTTCTGCCCGACAGACCACAGATACGCAGTATTTT
>TRBV6-2/TRBV6-3|TRBJ1-1|-|-
CASRTGGSLNTEAFF
TGTGCCAGCAGAACGGGAGGGTCCCTTAACACTGAAGCTTTCTTT
>TRBV7-2|TRBJ1-1|-|TRBD1
CASSSTWTGNTEAFF
TGTGCCAGCAGCTCCACGTGGACAGGGAACACTGAAGCTTTCTTT
>TRBV5-1|TRBJ2-7|many|-
CASSLAGSYEQYF
TGCGCCAGCAGCTTGGCGGGGTCCTACGAGCAGTACTTC
>TRBV5-1|TRBJ2-7|-|-
CASSVAANNYEQYF
TGCGCCAGCAGCGTGGCAGCGAACAACTACGAGCAGTACTTC
>TRBV6-6|TRBJ2-1|many|-
CASSYGQGVNNEQFF
TGTGCCAGCAGTTACGGGCAGGGAGTCAACAATGAGCAGTTCTTC
>TRBV4-2|TRBJ1-4|-|-
CASSQDPGFGGEKLFF
TGTGCCAGCAGCCAAGATCCGGGGTTCGGGGGTGAAAAACTGTTTTTT
>TRBV18|TRBJ1-6|-|-
CASSPPRDASPLHF
TGTGCCAGCTCACCACCAAGGGACGCTTCACCCCTCCACTTT
>TRBV20-1|TRBJ2-1|many|-
CSARDRWTTFF
TGCAGTGCTAGGGATAGGTGGACTACGTTCTTC
>TRBV11-2|TRBJ2-2|many|-
CASSFNPTNTGELFF
TGTGCCAGCAGCTTTAACCCCACGAACACCGGGGAGCTGTTTTTT
>TRBV29-1|TRBJ1-3|many|-
CSVESGAGNTIYF
TGCAGCGTTGAATCGGGGGCTGGAAACACCATATATTTT
>TRBV28|TRBJ1-1|-|-
CASSSSGRGAGNTEAFF
TGTGCCAGCAGTTCAAGTGGCAGGGGTGCAGGCAACACTGAAGCTTTCTTT
>TRBV6-2/TRBV6-3|TRBJ2-7|many|TRBD1
CASSYSAGQGSPQYF
TGTGCCAGCAGTTACTCAGCGGGACAGGGGTCTCCTCAGTACTTC
>TRBV4-2|TRBJ1-5|many|-
CASSQGVQNQPQHF
TGTGCCAGCAGCCAAGGAGTGCAGAATCAGCCCCAGCATTTT
>TRBV11-1|TRBJ2-1|many|TRBD2
CASSLGPSGGAGEQFF
TGTGCCAGCAGCTTAGGCCCTAGCGGGGGGGCCGGTGAGCAGTTCTTC
>TRBV11-3|TRBJ1-3|many|-
CASRLASTSGNTIYF
TGTGCCAGCAGGCTAGCGTCCACCTCTGGAAACACCATATATTTT